This record covers a single TCR beta chain. This sample was included in a study of blood T cell repertoires in COVID-19. How the authors handled the data: Reference gene primer amplification gave nucleated cell count estimates. Assay: immunoSEQ multiplex PCR; the TCRdb copy retains only in-frame clones and omits some. V, J and clone size reflect that table, while D and trimming were determined from the DNA. The table shows approximately 530,000 clones, with 70% to 90% occurring only once. Per germline, CDR1 MNHEY and CDR2 SMNVEV (reference sequence). V lost 6 bases and J 6 bases, leaving 11 bases between the germline ends. The CDR3 spans 13 residues.

This receptor was identified in a woman between 45 and 65 years old with COVID-19, enrolled during active disease. The gene calls are TRBV27 and TRBJ1-4; no clear D. What was sequenced was peripheral blood. This chain's CDR3 is CASRKSGDEKLFF. Here the CDR3 DNA reads TGTGCCAGCAGAAAAAGCGGGGATGAAAAACTGTTTTTT.